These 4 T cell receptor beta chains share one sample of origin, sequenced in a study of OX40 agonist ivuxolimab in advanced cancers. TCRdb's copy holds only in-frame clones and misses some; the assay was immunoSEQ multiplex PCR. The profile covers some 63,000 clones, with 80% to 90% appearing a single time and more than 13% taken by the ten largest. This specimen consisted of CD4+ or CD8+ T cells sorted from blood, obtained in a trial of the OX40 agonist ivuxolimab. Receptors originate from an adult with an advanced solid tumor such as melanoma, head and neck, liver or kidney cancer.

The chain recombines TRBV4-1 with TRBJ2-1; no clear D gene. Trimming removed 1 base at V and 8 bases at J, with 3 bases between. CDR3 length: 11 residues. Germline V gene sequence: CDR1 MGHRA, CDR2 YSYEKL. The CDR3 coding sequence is TGCGCCAGCAGCCAAGCTTATGAGCAGTTCTTC. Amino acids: CASSQAYEQFF.

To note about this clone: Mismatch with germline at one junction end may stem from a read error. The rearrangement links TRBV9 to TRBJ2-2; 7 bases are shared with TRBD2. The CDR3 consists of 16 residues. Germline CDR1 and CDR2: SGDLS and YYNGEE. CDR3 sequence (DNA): TGTGCCAGTAGCGAGCCTAGCGGCGCGAACACCGGGGAGCTGTTTTTT. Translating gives CASSEPSGANTGELFF.

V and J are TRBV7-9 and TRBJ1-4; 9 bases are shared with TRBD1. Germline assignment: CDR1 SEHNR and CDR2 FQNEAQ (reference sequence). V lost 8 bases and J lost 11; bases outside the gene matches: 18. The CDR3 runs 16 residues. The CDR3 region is CASHRDWDRASGKLFF. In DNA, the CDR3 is TGTGCCAGCCACCGAGACTGGGACAGGGCGTCTGGGAAACTGTTTTTT.

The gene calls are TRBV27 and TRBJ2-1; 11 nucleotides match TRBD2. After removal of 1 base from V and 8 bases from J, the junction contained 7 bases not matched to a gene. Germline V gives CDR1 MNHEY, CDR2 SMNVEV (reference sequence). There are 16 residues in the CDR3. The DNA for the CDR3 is TGTGCCAGCAGTTTATTTCTAGCGGGGGGCCTGGATGAGCAGTTCTTC. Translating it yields CASSLFLAGGLDEQFF.